The next 18 T cell receptor beta chains were all read from a single sample in a study of T cells in Graves' hyperthyroidism and ophthalmopathy. The TCR beta CDR3 regions underwent amplification using RNA transcripts as the source. TCR CDR3 underwent first-round RT-PCR with the HTBI primer set. TCRdb redid the calling of the multiplex PCR reads with MiXCR, one entry per CDR3 protein. The data show hundreds of thousands of distinct CDR3 sequences, about 19% seen once. The sequenced sample was blood. Receptors originate from a woman aged 45-65 years with Graves' hyperthyroidism that later progressed to Graves' ophthalmopathy.

V is TRBV4-1 and J is TRBJ2-7; TRBD1 agrees at 7 bases. V lost 5 bases, J lost 6 bases, and 4 bases stayed unmatched. The CDR3 sequence is 12 residues long. Per the germline V gene, CDR1 is MGHRA and CDR2 is YSYEKL. The CDR3 reads CASSKTGTEQYF. The DNA of the CDR3 is TGCGCCAGCAGCAAGACAGGGACCGAGCAGTACTTC.

This clonotype was recorded at least ten times. The rearrangement links TRBV20-1 to TRBJ2-7, with 10 bases that match TRBD1. Germline CDR1 and CDR2: DFQATT and SNEGSKA (reference sequence). V was pared by 5 bases and J by 3 bases, with 4 bases of the junction left unmatched. This CDR3 has 13 amino acids. The CDR3 DNA reads TGCAGTGCTGGGGGACAGGGGAACTACGAGCAGTACTTC. Translated, it gives CSAGGQGNYEQYF.

This clonotype was detected ten times or more. The chain employs TRBV30 and TRBJ1-2, with D uncertain. Germline CDR1 is GTSNPN and CDR2 is SVGIG (reference sequence). CDR3 size: 13 residues. V dropped 0 bases and J dropped 10 bases, with 15 bases sitting between them. The CDR3 sequence: CAWSVGGLGDYTF. The CDR3 DNA is TGTGCCTGGAGTGTAGGTGGGCTGGGAGACTACACCTTC.

This clonotype has more than one count but fewer than ten. V is TRBV27 and J is TRBJ2-3, with a possible D match to TRBD2 (5 bases). The CDR3 contains 14 residues. The germline V gene has CDR1 MNHEY and CDR2 SMNVEV (reference sequence). V was cut by 4 bases and J by 6 bases, with 14 bases left in between. CDR3: CASSSRGDRDTQYF. In DNA form, the CDR3 reads TGTGCCAGCAGTTCACGGGGTGATAGGGATACGCAGTATTTT.

This clonotype was found many times. The J gene is TRBJ1-4, the V gene TRBV3-1; TRBD1 aligns across 11 bases. CDR1 LGHDT and CDR2 YNNKEL come from the germline V gene (reference sequence). This CDR3 has 15 residues. Trimming cost V 7 bases and J 7 bases; bases outside gene matches: 8. CDR3 loop: CASNPTGTGGEKLFF. CDR3 nucleotide sequence: TGTGCCAGCAACCCCACAGGGACAGGGGGTGAAAAACTGTTTTTT.

This clonotype has just a few counts. The chain has TRBV6-1 and TRBJ2-1, with TRBD2 as a possible D gene (6 bases). Trimming took off 5 bases at V and 0 bases at J, with 17 bases between the two ends. Germline V lookup: CDR1 MNHNS, CDR2 SASEGT. The CDR3 covers 17 residues. CDR3 coding DNA: TGTGCCAGCAGTAAACCACGACTAGGCAGCTCCTACAATGAGCAGTTCTTC. It codes for CASSKPRLGSSYNEQFF.

The sample holds a few counts of this clonotype. V is TRBV29-1 and J is TRBJ1-2; maybe TRBD1 (5 bases). V lost 0 bases and J lost 0, with 17 bases in between. CDR3 size: 17 residues. The germline gives CDR1 SQVTM, CDR2 ANQGSEA. The chain's CDR3 is CSVEEALEGPSNYGYTF. CDR3 DNA sequence: TGCAGCGTTGAAGAGGCCTTGGAGGGGCCCTCTAACTATGGCTACACCTTC.

The chain carries TRBV20-1 and TRBJ2-5; D assignment may be TRBD1 or TRBD2 (5 bases each). This CDR3 comprises 15 residues. Germline CDR1 and CDR2: DFQATT and SNEGSKA (reference sequence). V was pared by 6 bases and J by 5 bases, with 22 bases between. In DNA form, the CDR3 reads TGCAGTGCCCACCCCCCGGGACCCCACCGGGAGACCCAGTACTTC. As protein: CSAHPPGPHRETQYF.

About this clonotype itself: The junction departs from the called germline gene at one end, perhaps through a read error. The V gene is TRBV30, the J gene TRBJ2-5, with 7 bases that match TRBD1. Germline V gene data show CDR1 as GTSNPN and CDR2 as SVGIG (reference sequence). This CDR3 has 14 residues. CDR3 amino acids: CAWSAKGARETQHF. DNA for the CDR3: TGTGCCTGGAGTGCCAAGGGGGCGCGAGAGACCCAGCACTTC.

This clonotype has just a few counts. The genes are TRBV5-1 and TRBJ1-4; 7 bases align to TRBD1. The V gene's germline CDR1 is SGHRS and CDR2 YFSETQ. V was clipped by 0 bases and J by 8 bases; unmatched bases: 7. This CDR3 contains 15 residues. The chain's CDR3 is CASSLGGGEGEKLFF. The CDR3, as DNA: TGCGCCAGCAGCTTGGGAGGGGGCGAGGGCGAAAAACTGTTTTTT.

The genes are TRBV9 and TRBJ2-7; the D gene could be TRBD1 or TRBD2 (6 bases each). CDR3 length equals 16 residues. Germline V gene lookup returns CDR1 SGDLS and CDR2 YYNGEE. The ends were cut back, 0 bases at V and 0 bases at J, with 13 bases in the middle. The DNA for the CDR3 is TGTGCCAGCAGCGTAGCTACGGGGGCCTCCTCCTACGAGCAGTACTTC. As protein: CASSVATGASSYEQYF.

At least ten counts were recorded for this clonotype. V is TRBV12-3 or TRBV12-4 and J is TRBJ2-3; 10 nucleotides match TRBD2. V dropped 3 bases and J dropped 4; count of bases not matched to a gene: 1. This CDR3 is 14 amino acids long. The CDR3 reads CASSFSGGSDTQYF. The CDR3 DNA reads TGTGCCAGCAGTTTTAGCGGGGGGTCAGATACGCAGTATTTT.

In regard to this clonotype: The missing conserved phenylalanine or tryptophan at the end of this CDR3 makes a read error likely. The J gene is TRBJ2-1, the V gene TRBV20-1; D gene unclear. V was cut by 6 bases and J by 0 bases, with 15 bases left in between. From germline, CDR1 is DFQATT and CDR2 SNEGSKA (reference sequence). This CDR3 is built from 15 residues. Here the CDR3 DNA reads TGCAGTGCCGACCGGTCACAAATCTCCTACAATGAGCAGTTCTCC. Translated: CSADRSQISYNEQFS.

This chain links TRBV5-5 with TRBJ2-3; TRBD1 or TRBD2 may be the D gene (6 bases each). CDR3 size: 15 residues. The germline V gene encodes CDR1 SGHKS and CDR2 YYEKEE (reference sequence). V was trimmed by 2 bases and J by 8 bases, leaving 18 bases between them. CDR3 protein: CASSFPGNGGGTQYF. In DNA, the CDR3 is TGTGCCAGCAGCTTTCCCGGGAACGGAGGGGGTACGCAGTATTTT.

This clonotype was observed at least ten times. As DNA, the CDR3 is TGTGCCAGCAGCTTTTTAGCGGGGACCTCCCTTAGCACAGATACGCAGTATTTT. It yields the protein CASSFLAGTSLSTDTQYF. The V gene is TRBV11-2, the J gene TRBJ2-3; TRBD2 matches at 8 bases. The trim removed 3 bases at V and 0 bases at J, leaving 11 bases unmatched. The CDR3 contains 18 residues. The germline gives CDR1 SGHAT, CDR2 FQNNGV.

The V gene is TRBV5-6, the J gene TRBJ1-2; D is uncertain. Trimming took 1 base from V and 1 from J, leaving 14 bases between them. This CDR3 is 16 amino acids long. CDR1 is SGHDT and CDR2 is YYEEEE in the germline V gene. The CDR3 sequence: CASSLLRVPFNYGYTF. CDR3 nucleotides: TGTGCCAGCAGCTTGTTGAGGGTACCCTTTAACTATGGCTACACCTTC.

This clonotype was found a few times. This sequence joins TRBV29-1 and TRBJ1-1; 7 bases are a match to TRBD1. Per the germline V gene, CDR1 is SQVTM and CDR2 is ANQGSEA. Losses at the gene ends were 8 bases for V and 0 bases for J; bases not matched to a gene: 6. This CDR3 spans 13 amino acids. The CDR3: CSTTGELNTEAFF. The CDR3 region has the DNA TGCAGCACCACAGGGGAACTGAACACTGAAGCTTTCTTT.

This clonotype was recorded at least ten times. The V gene is TRBV30, the J gene TRBJ2-7; D perhaps matches TRBD1 (5 bases). The CDR3 totals 13 residues. CDR1 and CDR2 from the germline V gene are GTSNPN and SVGIG (reference sequence). V dropped 0 bases and J dropped 5 bases, with 11 bases sitting between them. The CDR3 reads CAWSVGRANEQYF. The CDR3 coding sequence is TGTGCCTGGAGTGTGGGCAGGGCGAACGAGCAGTACTTC.